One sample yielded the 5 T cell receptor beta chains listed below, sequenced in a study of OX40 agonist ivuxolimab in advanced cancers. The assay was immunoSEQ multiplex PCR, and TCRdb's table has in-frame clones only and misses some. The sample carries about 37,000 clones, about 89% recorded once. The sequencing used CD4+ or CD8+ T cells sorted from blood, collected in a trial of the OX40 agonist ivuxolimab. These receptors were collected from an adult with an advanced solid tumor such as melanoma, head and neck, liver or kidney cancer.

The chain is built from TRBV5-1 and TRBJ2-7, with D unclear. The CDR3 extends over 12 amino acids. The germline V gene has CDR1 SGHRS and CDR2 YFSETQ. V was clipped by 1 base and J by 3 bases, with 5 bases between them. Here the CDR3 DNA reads TGCGCCAGCAGCTTGATAGGCTACGAGCAGTACTTC. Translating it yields CASSLIGYEQYF.

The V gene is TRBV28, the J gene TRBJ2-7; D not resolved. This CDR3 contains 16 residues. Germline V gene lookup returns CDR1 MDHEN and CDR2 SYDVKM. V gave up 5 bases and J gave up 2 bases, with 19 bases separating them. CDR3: CASSAPWARPPYEQYF. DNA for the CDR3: TGTGCCAGCAGTGCCCCTTGGGCCAGACCACCCTACGAGCAGTACTTC.

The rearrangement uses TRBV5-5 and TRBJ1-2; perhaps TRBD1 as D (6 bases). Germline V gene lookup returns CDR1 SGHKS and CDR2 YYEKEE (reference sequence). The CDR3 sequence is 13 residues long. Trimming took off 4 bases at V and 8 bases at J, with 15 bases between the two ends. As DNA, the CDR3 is TGTGCCAGCAGCCCGGCGGGGGACACCGGCTACACCTTC. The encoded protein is CASSPAGDTGYTF.

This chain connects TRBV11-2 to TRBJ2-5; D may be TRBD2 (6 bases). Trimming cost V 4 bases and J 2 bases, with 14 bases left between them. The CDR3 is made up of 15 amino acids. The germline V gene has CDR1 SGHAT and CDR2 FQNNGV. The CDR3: CASSSQGREQETQYF. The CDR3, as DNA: TGTGCCAGCAGCTCCCAAGGACGGGAGCAAGAGACCCAGTACTTC.

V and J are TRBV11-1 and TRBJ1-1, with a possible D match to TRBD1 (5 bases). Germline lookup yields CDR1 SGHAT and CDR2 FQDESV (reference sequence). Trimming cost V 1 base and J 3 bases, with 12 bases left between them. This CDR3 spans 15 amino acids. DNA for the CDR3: TGTGCCAGCAGCTTAGGGGCCGACAGCTACACTGAAGCTTTCTTT. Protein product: CASSLGADSYTEAFF. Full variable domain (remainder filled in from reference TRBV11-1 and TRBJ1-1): EAEVAQSPRYKITEKSQAVAFWCDPISGHATLYWYRQILGQGPELLVQFQDESVVDDSQLPKDRFSAERLKGVDSTLKIQPAELGDSAMYLCASSLGADSYTEAFFGQGTRLTVV.